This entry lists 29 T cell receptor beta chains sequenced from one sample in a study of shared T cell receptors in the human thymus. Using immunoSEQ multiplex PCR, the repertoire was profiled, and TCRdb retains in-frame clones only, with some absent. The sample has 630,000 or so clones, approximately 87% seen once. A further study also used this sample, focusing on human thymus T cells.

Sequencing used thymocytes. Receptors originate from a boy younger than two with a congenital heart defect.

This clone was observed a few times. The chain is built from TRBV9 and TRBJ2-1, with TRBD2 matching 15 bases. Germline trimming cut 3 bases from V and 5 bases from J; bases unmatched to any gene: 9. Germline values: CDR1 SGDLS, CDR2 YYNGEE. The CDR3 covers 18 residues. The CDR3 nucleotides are TGTGCCAGCAGCGAGGGGGGACTAGCGGGGGGTAACCACAATGAGCAGTTCTTC. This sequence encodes CASSEGGLAGGNHNEQFF.

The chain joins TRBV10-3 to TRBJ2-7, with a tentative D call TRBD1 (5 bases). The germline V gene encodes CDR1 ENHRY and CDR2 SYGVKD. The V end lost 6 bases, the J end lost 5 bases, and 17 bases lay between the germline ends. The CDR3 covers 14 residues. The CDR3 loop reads CAISQGRYLHEQYF. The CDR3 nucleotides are TGTGCCATCAGCCAGGGAAGGTATTTACACGAGCAGTACTTC.

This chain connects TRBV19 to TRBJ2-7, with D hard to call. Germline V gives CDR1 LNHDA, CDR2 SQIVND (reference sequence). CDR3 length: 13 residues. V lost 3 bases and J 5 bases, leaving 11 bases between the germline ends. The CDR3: CASSIPGLDEQYF. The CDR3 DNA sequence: TGTGCCAGTAGTATCCCGGGTCTCGACGAGCAGTACTTC.

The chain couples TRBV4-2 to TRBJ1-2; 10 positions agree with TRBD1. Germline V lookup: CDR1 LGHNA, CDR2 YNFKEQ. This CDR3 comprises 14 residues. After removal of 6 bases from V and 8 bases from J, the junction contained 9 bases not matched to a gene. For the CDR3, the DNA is TGTGCCAGCAGTCCCGGACAGGGGGAGTGGGGCTACACCTTC. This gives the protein CASSPGQGEWGYTF.

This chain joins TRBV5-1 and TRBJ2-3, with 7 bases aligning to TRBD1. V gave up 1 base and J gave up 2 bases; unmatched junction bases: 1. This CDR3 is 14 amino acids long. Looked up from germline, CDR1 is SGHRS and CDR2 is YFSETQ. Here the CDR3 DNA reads TGCGCCAGCAGCTTGACAGGGGACACAGATACGCAGTATTTT. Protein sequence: CASSLTGDTDTQYF.

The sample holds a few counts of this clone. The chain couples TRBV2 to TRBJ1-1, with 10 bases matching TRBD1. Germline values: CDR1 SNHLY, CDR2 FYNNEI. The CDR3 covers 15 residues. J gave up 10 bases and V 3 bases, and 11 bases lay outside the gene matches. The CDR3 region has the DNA TGTGCCAGCAGTGATCGACAGGGGGCCGCGAAGGGAGCTTTCTTT. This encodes CASSDRQGAAKGAFF. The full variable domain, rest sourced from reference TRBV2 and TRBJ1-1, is EPEVTQTPSHQVTQMGQEVILRCVPISNHLYFYWYRQILGQKVEFLVSFYNNEISEKSEIFDDQFSVERPDGSNFTLKIRSTKLEDSAMYFCASSDRQGAAKGAFFGQGTRLTVV.

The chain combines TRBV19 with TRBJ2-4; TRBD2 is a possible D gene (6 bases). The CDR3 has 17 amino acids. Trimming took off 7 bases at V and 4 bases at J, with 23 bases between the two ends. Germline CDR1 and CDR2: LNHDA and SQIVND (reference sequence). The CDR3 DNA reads TGTGCCAGTACCCCGGGGGAGGCAGGCCGCCAGAAAAACATTCAGTACTTC. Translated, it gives CASTPGEAGRQKNIQYF.

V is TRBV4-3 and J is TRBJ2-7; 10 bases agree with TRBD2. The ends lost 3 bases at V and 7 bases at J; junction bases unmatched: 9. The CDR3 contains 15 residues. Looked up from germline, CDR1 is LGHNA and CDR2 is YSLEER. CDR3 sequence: CASSHRPAGGEEQYF. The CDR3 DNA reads TGCGCCAGCAGCCATCGGCCAGCGGGAGGGGAAGAGCAGTACTTC.

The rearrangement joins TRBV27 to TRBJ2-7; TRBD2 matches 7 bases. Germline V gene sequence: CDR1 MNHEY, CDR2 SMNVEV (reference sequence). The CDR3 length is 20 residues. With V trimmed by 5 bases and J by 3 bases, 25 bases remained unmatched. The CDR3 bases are TGTGCCAGCAGTGCTACCAAACCCCGGGACTACCCGGGACCCTACTACGAGCAGTACTTC. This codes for CASSATKPRDYPGPYYEQYF.

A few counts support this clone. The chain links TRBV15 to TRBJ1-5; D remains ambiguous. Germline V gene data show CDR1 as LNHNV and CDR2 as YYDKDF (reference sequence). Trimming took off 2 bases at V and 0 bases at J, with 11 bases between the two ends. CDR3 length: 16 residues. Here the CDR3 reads CATSRQSIYSNQPQHF. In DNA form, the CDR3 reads TGTGCCACCAGCAGACAAAGTATCTATAGCAATCAGCCCCAGCATTTT.

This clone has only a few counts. Here the CDR3 DNA reads TGCAGTGCTGCGGGCGAGCAGTACTTC. Translating gives CSAAGEQYF. This rearrangement joins TRBV20-1 to TRBJ2-7; possible D gene TRBD2, 5 bases. V lost 5 bases and J 6 bases, leaving 5 bases between the germline ends. The CDR3 runs to 9 residues. Germline loops: CDR1 DFQATT, CDR2 SNEGSKA (reference sequence).

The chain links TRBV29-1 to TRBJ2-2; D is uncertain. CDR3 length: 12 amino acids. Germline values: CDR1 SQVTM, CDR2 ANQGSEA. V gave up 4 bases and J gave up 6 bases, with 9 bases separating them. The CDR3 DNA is TGCAGCGTTGTTGAGGCCTCCGGGGAGCTGTTTTTT. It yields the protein CSVVEASGELFF.

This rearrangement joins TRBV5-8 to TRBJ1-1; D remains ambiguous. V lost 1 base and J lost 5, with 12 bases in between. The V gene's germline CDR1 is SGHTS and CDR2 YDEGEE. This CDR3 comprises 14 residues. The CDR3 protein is CASSLLSLWTEAFF. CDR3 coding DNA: TGTGCCAGCAGCTTGCTCAGTCTTTGGACTGAAGCTTTCTTT.

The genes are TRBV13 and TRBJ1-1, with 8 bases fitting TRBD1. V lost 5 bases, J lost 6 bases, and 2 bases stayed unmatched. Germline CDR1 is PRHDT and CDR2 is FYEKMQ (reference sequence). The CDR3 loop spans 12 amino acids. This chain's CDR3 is CASSEQGAEAFF. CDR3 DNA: TGTGCCAGCAGCGAACAGGGGGCTGAAGCTTTCTTT.

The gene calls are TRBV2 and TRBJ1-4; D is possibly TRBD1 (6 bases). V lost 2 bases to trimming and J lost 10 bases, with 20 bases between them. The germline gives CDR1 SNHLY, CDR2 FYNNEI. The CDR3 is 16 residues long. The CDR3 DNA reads TGTGCCAGCAGTGAACTTCGCGACGAACGAGGGGGAAAACTGTTTTTT. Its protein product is CASSELRDERGGKLFF.

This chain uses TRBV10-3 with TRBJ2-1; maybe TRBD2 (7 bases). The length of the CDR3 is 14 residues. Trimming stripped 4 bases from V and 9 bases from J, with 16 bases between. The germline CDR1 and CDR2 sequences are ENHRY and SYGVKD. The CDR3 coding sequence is TGTGCCATCAGTGCGGCCAGGGGAGGGAGTGAGCAGTTCTTC. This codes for CAISAARGGSEQFF.

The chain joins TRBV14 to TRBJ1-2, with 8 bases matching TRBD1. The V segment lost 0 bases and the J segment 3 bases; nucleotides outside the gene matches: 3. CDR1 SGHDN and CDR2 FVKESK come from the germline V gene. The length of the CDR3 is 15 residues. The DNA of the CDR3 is TGTGCCAGCAGCCAAGAGAACAGGGGGGACTATGGCTACACCTTC. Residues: CASSQENRGDYGYTF.

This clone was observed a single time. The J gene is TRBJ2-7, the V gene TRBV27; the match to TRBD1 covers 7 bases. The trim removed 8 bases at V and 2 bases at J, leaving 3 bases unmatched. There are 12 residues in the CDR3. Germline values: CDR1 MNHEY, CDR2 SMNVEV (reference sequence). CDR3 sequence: CASRDRAYEQYF. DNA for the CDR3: TGTGCCAGCCGGGACAGAGCCTACGAGCAGTACTTC.

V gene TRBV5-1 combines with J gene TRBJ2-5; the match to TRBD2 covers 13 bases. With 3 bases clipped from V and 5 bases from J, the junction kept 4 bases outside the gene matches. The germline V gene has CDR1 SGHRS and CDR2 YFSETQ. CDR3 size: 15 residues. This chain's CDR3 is CASSYLGLAGETQYF. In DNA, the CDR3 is TGCGCCAGCAGCTATCTGGGACTAGCGGGGGAGACCCAGTACTTC.

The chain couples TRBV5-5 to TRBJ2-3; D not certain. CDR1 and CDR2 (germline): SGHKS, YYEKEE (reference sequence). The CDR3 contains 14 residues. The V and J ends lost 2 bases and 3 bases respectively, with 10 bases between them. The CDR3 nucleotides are TGTGCCAGCAGCTTTAGAAAACGAACAGATACGCAGTATTTT. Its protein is CASSFRKRTDTQYF.

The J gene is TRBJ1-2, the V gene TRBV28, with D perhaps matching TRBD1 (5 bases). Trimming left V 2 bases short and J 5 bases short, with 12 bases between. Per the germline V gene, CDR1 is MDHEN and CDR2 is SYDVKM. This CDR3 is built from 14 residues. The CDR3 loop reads CASSLIETAYGYTF. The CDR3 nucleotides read TGTGCCAGCAGTTTAATAGAGACAGCGTATGGCTACACCTTC.

Here the CDR3 reads CASSPMEGGNSPLHF. CDR3 nucleotide sequence: TGTGCCAGCAGCCCGATGGAGGGCGGGAATTCACCCCTCCACTTT. The V call is TRBV7-2, the J call TRBJ1-6; D is uncertain. The length of the CDR3 is 15 residues. V was shortened by 5 bases and J by 7 bases, with 15 bases between the two germline ends. CDR1 and CDR2 (germline): SGHTA, FQGNSA.

CDR3 nucleotides: TGTGCCAGCAGCACTTACGAGGCCTCGATAGACACCGGGGAGCTGTTTTTT. It codes for CASSTYEASIDTGELFF. The gene calls are TRBV7-8 and TRBJ2-2, with D uncertain. The V end lost 5 bases, the J end lost 3 bases, and 19 bases lay between the germline ends. The CDR3 is 17 amino acids. The germline gives CDR1 SGHVS, CDR2 FQNEAQ.

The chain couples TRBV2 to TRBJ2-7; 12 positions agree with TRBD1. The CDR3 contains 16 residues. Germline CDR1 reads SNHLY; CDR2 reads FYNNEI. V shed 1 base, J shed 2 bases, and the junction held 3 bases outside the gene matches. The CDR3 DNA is TGTGCCAGCAGTGAAGGGGACAGGGGGCGCCCCTACGAGCAGTACTTC. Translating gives CASSEGDRGRPYEQYF.

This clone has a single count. The CDR3 spells CASTPRQGDDGYTF. CDR3 in DNA: TGTGCCAGCACCCCCCGGCAGGGGGATGATGGCTACACCTTC. The V and J genes are TRBV27 and TRBJ1-2, with 7 bases lining up with TRBD1. With 7 bases clipped from V and 6 bases from J, the junction kept 11 bases outside the gene matches. Germline V gives CDR1 MNHEY, CDR2 SMNVEV (reference sequence). The CDR3 is 14 residues long.

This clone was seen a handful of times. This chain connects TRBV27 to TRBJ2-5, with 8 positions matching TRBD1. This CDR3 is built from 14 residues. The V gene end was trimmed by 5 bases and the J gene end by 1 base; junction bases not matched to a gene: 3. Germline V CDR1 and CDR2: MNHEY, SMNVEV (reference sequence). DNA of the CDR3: TGTGCCAGCAGTCACGGACAGGGCCAAGAGACCCAGTACTTC. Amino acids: CASSHGQGQETQYF.

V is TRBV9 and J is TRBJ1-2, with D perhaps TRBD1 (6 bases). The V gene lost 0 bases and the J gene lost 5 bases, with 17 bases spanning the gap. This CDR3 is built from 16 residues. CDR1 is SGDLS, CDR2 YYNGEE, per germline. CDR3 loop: CASSVAGGGPTYGYTF. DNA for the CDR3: TGTGCCAGCAGCGTAGCTGGTGGGGGCCCTACTTATGGCTACACCTTC.

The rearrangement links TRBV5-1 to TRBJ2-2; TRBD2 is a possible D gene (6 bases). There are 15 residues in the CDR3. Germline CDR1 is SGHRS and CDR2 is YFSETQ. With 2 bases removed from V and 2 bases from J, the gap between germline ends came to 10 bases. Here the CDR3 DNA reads TGCGCCAGCAGCTTCCCGGGACTCAACACCGGGGAGCTGTTTTTT. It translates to CASSFPGLNTGELFF. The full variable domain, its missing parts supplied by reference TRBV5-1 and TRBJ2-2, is KAGVTQTPRYLIKTRGQQVTLSCSPISGHRSVSWYQQTPGQGLQFLFEYFSETQRNKGNFPGRFSGRQFSNSRSEMNVSTLELGDSALYLCASSFPGLNTGELFFGEGSRLTVL.

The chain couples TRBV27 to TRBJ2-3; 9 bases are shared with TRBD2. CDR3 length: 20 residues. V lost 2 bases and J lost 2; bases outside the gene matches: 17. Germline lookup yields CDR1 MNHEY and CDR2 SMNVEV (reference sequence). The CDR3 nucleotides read TGTGCCAGCAGTTTACCAAATAGGGCGGGAGGGCCAGTCCCCACAGATACGCAGTATTTT. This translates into CASSLPNRAGGPVPTDTQYF.